The text below deals with one T cell receptor beta chain. The sample comes from a study of blood T cell repertoires in COVID-19. Authors' analysis steps: Estimates of nucleated cell counts were drawn from the amplification of reference gene primers. The data were produced by immunoSEQ multiplex PCR, yet TCRdb's version contains in-frame clones alone and is incomplete. The D gene and trimming were derived from the DNA, and the V and J assignments and clone size from that table. Here the sample spans 300,000 to 400,000 clones, roughly 86% being singletons. With 4 bases removed from V and 3 bases from J, the gap between germline ends came to 21 bases. CDR1 is SGHVS and CDR2 is FNYEAQ in the germline V gene. This CDR3 spans 17 amino acids.

The chain uses TRBV7-6 and TRBJ1-2; D not resolved. The sample was peripheral blood. The receptor was derived from a man younger than 40 with COVID-19, enrolled during active disease. CDR3 nucleotide sequence: TGTGCCAGCAGCTCCCCCTTGGGAGGTTCTAGCGACTATGGCTACACCTTC. Amino acids: CASSSPLGGSSDYGYTF.